The sequence of this TCR beta chain was determined in a study of T cell responses to AZD1222 COVID-19 vaccine (dated by TCRdb to about 2021). Study-wide context: A total of 230 or so trial participants underwent TCR sequencing, of whom 200 to 220 received two doses of AZD1222 and about 25 received two doses of the MenACWY control vaccine. Trial participants were enrolled by age into 18-55, 56-69 and 70-plus year subgroups, with approximately 150, 30 and 60 TCR-sequenced participants respectively. General study outcomes and caveats: After two AZD1222 doses, spike-specific TCR breadth and depth were significantly higher than at day 0 and than in MenACWY recipients. Conclusions about previously exposed vaccinees were limited because only six AZD1222 recipients were SARS-CoV-2 seropositive at baseline. Participants were mostly white British, with more females than males. The authors suggested clonal diversity may have been underestimated. In the small 56-69-year group, the increase in depth fell short of significance, most likely because of low power. The vaccine-associated CD4 TCRs covered the entire spike protein, and the dominant responses fell in regions 160-218 and 743-854. Because no day 14 peak-response samples were available, repertoires were characterized only after the peak T cell response. Epitopes outside the regions mutated in the B.1.351 and B.1.1.7 variants were reportedly recognized by nearly half of the unique spike-specific TCRs.

The CDR3 regions of human TCRbeta chains were subjected to immunosequencing. Concerning the study's data processing: Repertoire TCRs were matched against a reference library of SARS-CoV-2-specific TCRs generated with the MIRA antigen-specificity platform. Breadth was defined as the fraction of unique TCRs that were SARS-CoV-2-associated. Depth was defined as the fraction of total T cells that were SARS-CoV-2-associated. Using the MIRA data, every spike-specific TCR was mapped to the spike region that the TCR reacted to and assigned to either a CD4 or a CD8 class. Log10-transformed breadth and depth values were compared by one-way ANOVA with Sidak's multiple comparisons tests. Not all clones reach the TCRdb copy of this immuneACCESS table, which keeps in-frame sequences only. Checked studies attribute under half of the gap to unresolved V genes and leave the rest unexplained. V, J and clone size were drawn from that table, and D and trimming were deduced from the DNA. This sample lists about 150,000 clones; approximately 90% were detected once. The top ten hold about 1.6% of the sample.

The meaning of the sample's time point label: about 28 days (+/-7) after the second vaccine dose. AZD1222 recipients with second doses at about 4 weeks or about 12 weeks were pooled, because spike-specific TCR depth and breadth did not differ between schedules. Samples from vaccinated people were obtained from the UK trials COV001 and COV002, which included a single-blind randomized controlled phase 2/3 trial of AZD1222 (ChAdOx1 nCoV-19) in healthy adults. Trial participant PBMC samples were collected at day 0 and day 28 after the second dose for TCRbeta chain sequencing. Trimming costs V 0 bases and J 9 bases, and their ends lie 8 bases apart. CDR1 and CDR2 are read off the germline V gene (reference sequence) as GTSNPN and SVGIG. The cysteine opens and the phenylalanine closes a CDR3 of 11 amino acids. This entry keeps only the CDR3 DNA: 33 bases, framed from base 1. As regards this clone: Its cognate antigen has yet to be identified. Base qualities are not recorded, but no much larger clone differs from it by a single base.

Material: peripheral blood, obtained 28 days after the second AZD1222 dose. Recombination linked TRBV30 to TRBJ1-2, with TRBD1 perhaps the D gene, on 5 matching bases. This TCR came from an adult who received the AZD1222 COVID-19 vaccine. The nucleotides read TGTGCCTGGAGTGTACGGGGGAGCTACACCTTC. This gives the protein CAWSVRGSYTF.